This T cell receptor (beta chain) derives from a study of blood T cell repertoires in COVID-19. Study at large: Spain, Italy and the United States supplied samples that represented acute and convalescent COVID-19. Sources were T cells, B-cell-depleted T cells, or PBMCs; the material itself was cDNA or gDNA.

In the source study's methods: Counts of nucleated cells, estimated from reference gene primer amplification, were obtained. TCRdb's copy holds only in-frame clones and misses some; the assay was immunoSEQ multiplex PCR. The V and J calls and clone size come from that table; D and trimming were worked out from the DNA. The repertoire includes some 210,000 clones, roughly 86% of them detected once, and 10% to 15% sits in the top ten. This clone was seen ten or more times. The length of the CDR3 is 17 residues. With 4 bases clipped from V and 0 bases from J, the junction kept 8 bases outside the gene matches. The germline V gene has CDR1 SGHVS and CDR2 FNYEAQ.

This sequence was found in a woman in her thirties or forties with acute or convalescent COVID-19. The gene calls are TRBV7-6 and TRBJ2-2, with 7 bases identical to TRBD1. The sequenced sample consisted of peripheral blood. CDR3 protein: CASSWGRGPANTGELFF. The DNA of the CDR3 is TGTGCCAGCAGCTGGGGAAGGGGGCCGGCGAACACCGGGGAGCTGTTTTTT.